These 24 T cell receptor beta chains share one sample of origin, sequenced in a study of metastatic and nonmetastatic thyroid tumors. TCRdb reassembled clones from the PCR reads with MiXCR. The sample consists of some 40,000 clones, roughly 16% of them appearing once. No treatment of any kind had been given to any patient before thyroid surgery. Input material: blood. Every receptor here comes from a female donor with papillary thyroid cancer or a benign thyroid nodule (not recorded which). Some clones in this sample may be carry-over from other donors' samples.

This clone was seen many times. The V call is TRBV15, the J call TRBJ2-3; 13 nucleotides line up with TRBD2. J lost 4 bases, V lost 0 bases, and 16 bases had no gene match. CDR1 and CDR2 (germline): LNHNV, YYDKDF (reference sequence). CDR3 length equals 21 residues. Written as DNA, the CDR3 is TGTGCCACCAGCAGAGATATGGGCAGGGGAGGAACTAGCGGGAGGGCAGATACGCAGTATTTT. It is translated as CATSRDMGRGGTSGRADTQYF.

The genes are TRBV27 and TRBJ2-7, with D hard to call. The CDR3 spans 14 residues. V was trimmed by 3 bases and J by 1 base, leaving 10 bases between them. The V gene's germline CDR1 is MNHEY and CDR2 SMNVEV (reference sequence). CDR3 amino acids: CASSFGVPSYEQYF. The CDR3 bases are TGTGCCAGCAGTTTTGGAGTACCTTCCTACGAGCAGTACTTC.

Comment on this clone: One junction end does not reproduce the germline sequence, and a read error may be involved. The V and J genes are TRBV4-2 and TRBJ2-6; TRBD2 might be the D (5 bases). This CDR3 region has 17 residues. CDR1 is LGHNA and CDR2 is YNFKEQ in the germline V gene. DNA for the CDR3: TGTGCCAGCAACGAGGGAGAACGTAGCTCTGGGGTCAACGTCCTGACTTTC. It yields the protein CASNEGERSSGVNVLTF.

In the case of this clone: With a much larger clone just one base away, this may be a read error. CDR3 DNA sequence: TGCAGTGCTAAGTACAGGGGGAACCAGTACTTC. This translates into CSAKYRGNQYF. The chain couples TRBV20-1 to TRBJ2-5; 8 bases line up with TRBD1. Germline V lookup: CDR1 DFQATT, CDR2 SNEGSKA (reference sequence). CDR3 length equals 11 residues. The trim removed 4 bases at V and 10 bases at J, leaving 5 bases unmatched.

The chain has TRBV11-3 and TRBJ2-2, with TRBD1 matching 10 bases. The CDR3 has 21 amino acids. Germline CDR1 SGHNT, CDR2 YENEEA. Losses at the gene ends were 1 base for V and 0 bases for J; bases not matched to a gene: 14. The DNA of the CDR3 is TGTGCCAGCAGCTTAGGGTTTGGGGACAGGGGACTGCCTACGAACACCGGGGAGCTGTTTTTT. The encoded protein is CASSLGFGDRGLPTNTGELFF.

This clone was detected only a few times. The V and J genes are TRBV5-1 and TRBJ2-2; D is ambiguous. This CDR3 has 11 residues. The germline V gene has CDR1 SGHRS and CDR2 YFSETQ. The germline V and J ends were trimmed by 0 bases and 13 bases, with 7 bases remaining between them. CDR3 coding DNA: TGCGCCAGCAGCTTGGCCGGGTGGCTGTTTTTT. This sequence encodes CASSLAGWLFF.

This clone was detected ten times or more. The chain joins TRBV3-1 to TRBJ2-7, with D unclear. The germline V and J ends were trimmed by 3 bases and 0 bases, with 6 bases remaining between them. The CDR3 sequence is 13 residues long. Germline loops: CDR1 LGHDT, CDR2 YNNKEL (reference sequence). The CDR3 protein is CASSHDNSYEQYF. CDR3 in DNA: TGTGCCAGCAGCCACGATAACTCCTACGAGCAGTACTTC.

This clone has at least ten counts. The CDR3 coding sequence is TGTGCCAGCAGCCAAGATTTCGGGACAGCCTACGAGCAGTACTTC. Translation gives CASSQDFGTAYEQYF. V is TRBV3-1 and J is TRBJ2-7; 7 nucleotides line up with TRBD1. The CDR3 is 15 amino acids. Germline values: CDR1 LGHDT, CDR2 YNNKEL (reference sequence). Unmatched junction bases numbered 4, after V lost 0 bases and J lost 2 bases.

This clone has at least ten counts. The rearrangement uses TRBV11-2 and TRBJ1-6; D remains unclear. The germline V and J ends were trimmed by 0 bases and 6 bases, with 9 bases remaining between them. Germline V CDR1 and CDR2: SGHAT, FQNNGV. This CDR3 has 15 residues. CDR3 protein: CASSLDIGFNSPLHF. Written as DNA, the CDR3 is TGTGCCAGCAGCTTAGATATCGGCTTTAATTCACCCCTCCACTTT.

There are a few counts of this clone. V usage is TRBV15 and J usage is TRBJ2-1; 7 positions agree with TRBD2. The CDR3 contains 17 residues. Unmatched junction bases numbered 13, after V lost 0 bases and J lost 8 bases. Germline values: CDR1 LNHNV, CDR2 YYDKDF (reference sequence). The chain's CDR3 is CATSRDSGGIQGDEQFF. The CDR3, as DNA: TGTGCCACCAGCAGAGATTCGGGGGGAATTCAGGGCGATGAGCAGTTCTTC.

This clone occurred many times. V usage is TRBV20-1 and J usage is TRBJ2-1, with 10 bases identical to TRBD1. CDR1 and CDR2 (germline): DFQATT, SNEGSKA (reference sequence). The CDR3 is made up of 12 amino acids. Trimming at V came to 7 bases and at J to 7 bases, leaving 4 bases not matched to a gene. CDR3: CSETGGLNEQFF. In DNA, the CDR3 is TGCAGTGAGACAGGGGGCTTAAATGAGCAGTTCTTC.

This clone has ten or more counts. This chain links TRBV6-1 with TRBJ1-5, with D unclear. Germline lookup yields CDR1 MNHNS and CDR2 SASEGT. There are 16 residues in the CDR3. Trimming pared 6 bases from V and 1 base from J, leaving 16 bases between. The CDR3 loop reads CASRRVREGSNQPQHF. The CDR3 DNA reads TGTGCCAGCAGACGCGTCCGAGAAGGGAGCAATCAGCCCCAGCATTTT.

The table lists this clone with many counts. This chain connects TRBV6-1 to TRBJ2-7, with D tentatively TRBD1 or TRBD2 (5 bases each). The germline gives CDR1 MNHNS, CDR2 SASEGT. The CDR3 consists of 14 residues. Trimming cost V 2 bases and J 2 bases, with 10 bases left between them. Written as DNA, the CDR3 is TGTGCCAGCAGTGAACGGGGCAGCACCTACGAGCAGTACTTC. It encodes CASSERGSTYEQYF.

The rearrangement joins TRBV6-2 or TRBV6-3 to TRBJ2-1, with 11 bases matching TRBD2. The CDR3 length is 17 residues. The trim removed 8 bases at V and 10 bases at J, leaving 19 bases unmatched. Germline V gene lookup returns CDR1 MNHEY and CDR2 SVGEGT. In nucleotides, the CDR3 is TGTGCCAGCCCCCCGGCGCGGGTACTAGCGGGGGTGAAAGAGCAGTTCTTC. Protein product: CASPPARVLAGVKEQFF.

This clone was found many times. The final CDR3 position lacks the conserved phenylalanine or tryptophan, pointing to a likely read error. It is unclear where the CDR3 begins or ends on the DNA, so no DNA is shown, and the CDR3 is as TCRdb lists it. This chain connects TRBV7-6 to TRBJ1-1. Germline CDR1 reads SGHVS; CDR2 reads FNYEAQ. The CDR3 length equals 10 residues, ends included. The CDR3 is CASSLAPFFI.

This clone was counted a few times. The rearrangement links TRBV2 to TRBJ2-7; D gene unclear. Germline-derived CDR1 and CDR2 are SNHLY and FYNNEI. V was trimmed by 6 bases and J by 2 bases, leaving 14 bases between them. CDR3 length: 14 amino acids. The CDR3 reads CASRSDMLTYEQYF. CDR3 nucleotide sequence: TGTGCCAGCAGGAGTGACATGCTCACCTACGAGCAGTACTTC.

In its sample, this clone was seen many times. The V call is TRBV28, the J call TRBJ1-2; 8 bases are shared with TRBD1. Germline assignment: CDR1 MDHEN and CDR2 SYDVKM. The CDR3 has 19 residues. V was clipped by 5 bases and J by 4 bases; unmatched bases: 21. The CDR3 sequence: CASSLLQDREGLASYGYTF. The CDR3 DNA is TGTGCCAGCAGTCTCCTGCAGGACAGGGAAGGTTTGGCTAGCTATGGCTACACCTTC.

This clone was seen many times. V usage is TRBV20-1 and J usage is TRBJ1-2; D call uncertain. V was clipped by 3 bases and J by 6 bases, with 8 bases between them. The CDR3 sequence is 11 residues long. Germline V gene data show CDR1 as DFQATT and CDR2 as SNEGSKA (reference sequence). The CDR3 bases are TGCAGTGCTAGGTCCGGGCATGGCTACACCTTC. Encoded protein: CSARSGHGYTF.

In this sample, this clone turned up many times. Distinct nucleotide sequences in the sample also encode this CDR3. V usage is TRBV29-1 and J usage is TRBJ1-1; D gene unclear. V was cut by 6 bases and J by 1 base, with 9 bases left in between. The CDR3 is made up of 12 amino acids. Germline lookup yields CDR1 SQVTM and CDR2 ANQGSEA. This CDR3 is CSVGGGNTEAFF. CDR3 DNA sequence: TGCAGCGTGGGCGGCGGGAACACTGAAGCTTTCTTT.

In this sample, this clone turned up many times. This chain links TRBV2 with TRBJ1-2; D gene unclear. The CDR3 totals 12 residues. Per the germline V gene, CDR1 is SNHLY and CDR2 is FYNNEI. Trimming took 3 bases from V and 5 from J, leaving 7 bases between them. The CDR3 is CASSDADYGYTF. DNA for the CDR3: TGTGCCAGCAGTGACGCGGATTATGGCTACACCTTC.

The table lists this clone with many counts. The rearrangement links TRBV9 to TRBJ2-1; TRBD1 aligns across 9 bases. Germline V lookup: CDR1 SGDLS, CDR2 YYNGEE. Unmatched junction bases numbered 5, after V lost 0 bases and J lost 4 bases. There are 16 residues in the CDR3. The CDR3 DNA is TGTGCCAGCAGCGTAGGTACCGGGACAGGGTACAATGAGCAGTTCTTC. Translating gives CASSVGTGTGYNEQFF. Supplemented by reference TRBV9 and TRBJ2-1, the full variable domain reads DSGVTQTPKHLITATGQRVTLRCSPRSGDLSVYWYQQSLDQGLQFLIQYYNGEERAKGNILERFSAQQFPDLHSELNLSSLELGDSALYFCASSVGTGTGYNEQFFGPGTRLTVL.

On this clone itself: The final CDR3 position lacks the conserved phenylalanine or tryptophan, pointing to a likely read error. The chain joins TRBV6-1 to TRBJ1-5; D might be TRBD1 (5 bases). The CDR3 spans 14 residues. CDR1 MNHNS and CDR2 SASEGT come from the germline V gene. The V gene lost 7 bases and the J gene lost 6 bases, with 16 bases spanning the gap. The DNA for the CDR3 is TGTGCCAGCATCACGAAAGGGGTGGCTCAGCCCCAGCATCTT. This gives the protein CASITKGVAQPQHL.

The sample holds many counts of this clone. The chain carries TRBV30 and TRBJ1-1; no definite D call. Germline V lookup: CDR1 GTSNPN, CDR2 SVGIG (reference sequence). V lost 3 bases to trimming and J lost 2 bases, with 13 bases between them. The length of the CDR3 is 14 residues. The CDR3 nucleotides read TGTGCCTGGAGCAAAACAGAAGCAAACACTGAAGCTTTCTTT. This codes for CAWSKTEANTEAFF.

Here the CDR3 reads CASILDRMYGYTF. Written as DNA, the CDR3 is TGCGCCAGCATTCTGGACAGAATGTATGGCTACACCTTC. V usage is TRBV5-1 and J usage is TRBJ1-2, with D possibly matching TRBD1 (6 bases). The germline V and J ends were trimmed by 6 bases and 5 bases, with 14 bases remaining between them. Looked up from germline, CDR1 is SGHRS and CDR2 is YFSETQ. This CDR3 is 13 amino acids long.